The 24 T cell receptor beta chains in this list originate from one sample, sequenced in a study of T cell repertoires in cytomegalovirus infection. TCRdb independently ran MiXCR on the reads; one entry per CDR3 protein. The profile shows 80,000 to 130,000 distinct CDR3 sequences, around a quarter of them singletons. The specimen sequenced was CD8+ T cells from PBMCs. The origin of the receptors is a human donor in good health (CMV status not recorded). Some clones in this sample may be carry-over from other donors' samples.

The chain recombines TRBV2 with TRBJ1-1, with D perhaps TRBD1 (5 bases). The germline CDR1 and CDR2 sequences are SNHLY and FYNNEI. The CDR3 is 15 residues long. Trimming stripped 7 bases from V and 3 bases from J, with 18 bases between. The CDR3 coding sequence is TGTGCCAGCATCGAGAGGGGTTTGCTGGACACTGAAGCTTTCTTT. As protein: CASIERGLLDTEAFF.

This clonotype was seen a few times. The V and J genes are TRBV7-9 and TRBJ1-1, with 7 bases matching TRBD1. After removal of 1 base from V and 3 bases from J, the junction contained 8 bases not matched to a gene. The CDR3 has 16 amino acids. The germline V gene encodes CDR1 SEHNR and CDR2 FQNEAQ (reference sequence). The CDR3 DNA reads as TGTGCCAGCAGCTTAGGACAGGGCGGGGAGTACACTGAAGCTTTCTTT. Translated, it gives CASSLGQGGEYTEAFF.

This clonotype has ten or more counts. In DNA, the CDR3 is TGTGCCAGCAGTTATGGGGGCTTCTTCGACGAGCAGTACTTC. Amino acid sequence: CASSYGGFFDEQYF. The rearrangement uses TRBV6-5 and TRBJ2-7, with D possibly matching TRBD1 (6 bases). Trimming pared 3 bases from V and 5 bases from J, leaving 14 bases between. This CDR3 contains 14 residues. Germline CDR1 MNHEY, CDR2 SVGAGI.

This clonotype was detected many times. This chain joins TRBV11-2 and TRBJ2-1; a weak D match, TRBD2 (7 bases). The CDR3 has 15 amino acids. Germline V gene sequence: CDR1 SGHAT, CDR2 FQNNGV. V was pared by 3 bases and J by 4 bases, with 13 bases between. The DNA for the CDR3 is TGTGCCAGCAGCTTTAGGCGGGGGCCTTACAATGAGCAGTTCTTC. Protein product: CASSFRRGPYNEQFF.

This clonotype was found many times. The V call is TRBV7-9, the J call TRBJ1-2; tentatively, D is TRBD1 (5 bases). V lost 0 bases and J lost 0, with 17 bases in between. The CDR3 covers 18 residues. CDR1 is SEHNR and CDR2 is FQNEAQ in the germline V gene (reference sequence). The CDR3 protein is CASSLAEQDLFANYGYTF. For the CDR3, the DNA is TGTGCCAGCAGCTTAGCGGAACAGGATCTGTTCGCTAACTATGGCTACACCTTC.

This clonotype was found many times. The chain combines TRBV28 with TRBJ2-7; D may be TRBD1 (5 bases). From germline, CDR1 is MDHEN and CDR2 SYDVKM. The CDR3 is made up of 13 amino acids. The germline V and J ends were trimmed by 2 bases and 2 bases, with 7 bases remaining between them. The CDR3 loop reads CASSLDRAYEQYF. DNA for the CDR3: TGTGCCAGCAGTTTAGACAGAGCCTACGAGCAGTACTTC.

The rearrangement joins TRBV4-3 to TRBJ1-5; tentatively, D is TRBD1 (6 bases). The CDR3 covers 16 residues. V gave up 0 bases and J gave up 6 bases, with 15 bases separating them. The germline CDR1 and CDR2 sequences are LGHNA and YSLEER. CDR3 in DNA: TGCGCCAGCAGCCAAGATCGCAGGGGCTCGGGTCAGCCCCAGCATTTT. It specifies CASSQDRRGSGQPQHF.

This clonotype was counted at least ten times. V and J are TRBV7-8 and TRBJ2-5, with 8 bases aligning to TRBD1. The V gene end was trimmed by 5 bases and the J gene end by 5 bases; junction bases not matched to a gene: 10. Germline V gene sequence: CDR1 SGHVS, CDR2 FQNEAQ. This CDR3 contains 15 residues. CDR3 residues: CASSVGQGAGETQYF. For the CDR3, the DNA is TGTGCCAGCAGCGTAGGGCAGGGGGCGGGGGAGACCCAGTACTTC.

This clonotype showed up many times. V and J are TRBV2 and TRBJ2-5; D remains unclear. The CDR3 is 17 residues long. Germline V gives CDR1 SNHLY, CDR2 FYNNEI. Trimming took 5 bases from V and 0 from J, leaving 19 bases between them. The CDR3 spells CASSRTLGSSYQETQYF. CDR3 nucleotides: TGTGCCAGCAGTCGTACACTGGGTAGTTCGTACCAAGAGACCCAGTACTTC.

This clonotype was recorded at least ten times. The V and J genes are TRBV7-9 and TRBJ1-2; D may be TRBD1 (5 bases). V was trimmed by 6 bases and J by 4 bases, leaving 21 bases between them. Per the germline V gene, CDR1 is SEHNR and CDR2 is FQNEAQ (reference sequence). CDR3 length: 16 amino acids. CDR3 DNA sequence: TGTGCCAGCAGTGAAAACCCCGTAGACAGAAGCTATGGCTACACCTTC. This encodes CASSENPVDRSYGYTF.

This clonotype has only a few counts. This rearrangement joins TRBV28 to TRBJ1-5; tentative D call: TRBD1 (6 bases). Germline values: CDR1 MDHEN, CDR2 SYDVKM. V was cut by 5 bases and J by 9 bases, with 14 bases left in between. The CDR3 covers 13 residues. The CDR3 spells CASSLGQLGPQHF. The CDR3 region has the DNA TGTGCCAGCAGTCTCGGACAGTTAGGGCCCCAGCATTTT.

The chain has TRBV4-3 and TRBJ1-2; maybe TRBD1 (6 bases). The length of the CDR3 is 15 residues. Trimming removed 0 bases from V and 4 bases from J, with 12 bases in between. Germline-derived CDR1 and CDR2 are LGHNA and YSLEER. CDR3 DNA sequence: TGCGCCAGCAGCCAAGATCGCGGAGGGGGCTATGGCTACACCTTC. This encodes CASSQDRGGGYGYTF.

This sequence joins TRBV18 and TRBJ2-3, with 7 bases that match TRBD1. Germline V CDR1 and CDR2: KGHSH, LQKENI. J was trimmed by 6 bases and V by 1 base; bases with no gene match: 1. The CDR3 consists of 13 residues. The CDR3 DNA reads TGTGCCAGCTCACCACTGGACAGGGATACGCAGTATTTT. Translation: CASSPLDRDTQYF.

This clonotype has only a few counts. The chain is built from TRBV6-1 and TRBJ1-1; D not resolved. Germline V CDR1 and CDR2: MNHNS, SASEGT. This CDR3 has 14 residues. V was pared by 7 bases and J by 7 bases, with 19 bases between. CDR3 in DNA: TGTGCCAGCAATGTGGAGAGTGGACGGCTTGAAGCTTTCTTT. Translation: CASNVESGRLEAFF.

V usage is TRBV13 and J usage is TRBJ2-7; 7 nucleotides agree with TRBD2. The CDR3 spans 15 residues. Germline V gene data show CDR1 as PRHDT and CDR2 as FYEKMQ (reference sequence). Trimming cost V 0 bases and J 1 base; bases outside gene matches: 3. For the CDR3, the DNA is TGTGCCAGCAGCTTAGGACTAGCGATGTCCTACGAGCAGTACTTC. Translating gives CASSLGLAMSYEQYF.

Worth noting for this clonotype: At one end the junction does not follow the germline gene, possibly because of a read error. The chain carries TRBV5-5 and TRBJ2-1; possible D gene TRBD1, 6 bases. The CDR3 covers 15 residues. Germline CDR1 and CDR2: SGHKS and YYEKEE (reference sequence). CDR3 loop: CTSNLYGDTYNEQFF. As DNA, the CDR3 is TGTACCAGCAACTTGTACGGGGACACCTACAATGAGCAGTTCTTC.

This clonotype showed up just a few times. The chain has TRBV9 and TRBJ2-2; D uncertain. This CDR3 contains 12 residues. V was pared by 0 bases and J by 7 bases, with 4 bases between. The germline gives CDR1 SGDLS, CDR2 YYNGEE. The CDR3 bases are TGTGCCAGCAGCGTAGGGGACGGGGAGCTGTTTTTT. Residues: CASSVGDGELFF.

V usage is TRBV27 and J usage is TRBJ2-3, with 9 bases aligning to TRBD2. This CDR3 is 17 amino acids long. V gave up 4 bases and J gave up 2 bases; unmatched junction bases: 10. The V gene's germline CDR1 is MNHEY and CDR2 SMNVEV (reference sequence). CDR3 loop: CASSSRLAGDLTDTQYF. As DNA, the CDR3 is TGTGCCAGCAGTTCCCGATTAGCGGGAGACCTCACAGATACGCAGTATTTT.

This clonotype has only a few counts. The gene calls are TRBV6-5 and TRBJ2-3; 7 bases map to TRBD2. CDR1 is MNHEY, CDR2 SVGAGI, per germline. The CDR3 covers 14 residues. V shed 6 bases and J 1 base; nucleotides not matched to a gene: 4. The CDR3 is CASRPGLGTDTQYF. The CDR3 coding sequence is TGTGCCAGCAGACCCGGACTAGGCACAGATACGCAGTATTTT.

This clonotype was recorded many times. V usage is TRBV28 and J usage is TRBJ1-1; D possibly corresponds to TRBD1 (6 bases). V was shortened by 3 bases and J by 10 bases, with 18 bases between the two germline ends. Germline loops: CDR1 MDHEN, CDR2 SYDVKM. The CDR3 totals 14 residues. The CDR3 region is CASSLQGQKGAAFF. The DNA for the CDR3 is TGTGCCAGCAGTTTGCAGGGACAAAAAGGGGCAGCTTTCTTT.

A few counts support this clonotype. The V call is TRBV6-1, the J call TRBJ1-5, with a possible D match to TRBD1 (6 bases). Germline CDR1 MNHNS, CDR2 SASEGT. The CDR3 has 15 residues. Trimming took off 7 bases at V and 4 bases at J, with 17 bases between the two ends. The CDR3 sequence is CASKPTGLSNQPQHF. CDR3 nucleotides: TGTGCCAGCAAACCGACAGGTCTTTCTAATCAGCCCCAGCATTTT.

This clonotype has at least ten counts. V usage is TRBV28 and J usage is TRBJ2-5, with TRBD2 identical over 12 bases. The length of the CDR3 is 15 residues. V trimming: 2 bases; J trimming: 2 bases; junction bases outside the gene matches: 0. CDR1 is MDHEN and CDR2 is SYDVKM in the germline V gene. The CDR3 spells CASSLTSGGQETQYF. The CDR3 DNA is TGTGCCAGCAGTTTAACTAGCGGGGGGCAAGAGACCCAGTACTTC.

The CDR3 coding sequence is TGTGCTAGTGCTAGCGGGGGGTCCTCAAGCACAGATACGCAGTATTTT. Amino acids: CASASGGSSSTDTQYF. The V gene is TRBV12-5, the J gene TRBJ2-3; 11 bases fit TRBD2. The CDR3 contains 16 residues. V dropped 7 bases and J dropped 0; count of bases not matched to a gene: 6. Germline assignment: CDR1 LGHNT and CDR2 FRNRAP.

This clonotype occurred a few times. CDR3: CSARHWRRANTGELFF. Here the CDR3 DNA reads TGCAGTGCTAGACACTGGCGTAGGGCGAACACCGGGGAGCTGTTTTTT. The chain employs TRBV20-1 and TRBJ2-2, with D uncertain. V shed 2 bases and J shed 0 bases, with 13 bases lying between them. The CDR3 is made up of 16 amino acids. The germline V gene encodes CDR1 DFQATT and CDR2 SNEGSKA (reference sequence).